This T cell receptor (beta chain) was sequenced for a study of response to subunit inactivated influenza vaccine. Broader study findings: Researchers suggested that each seasonal influenza vaccination recruits few new T cells.

From the RT-PCR reads, TCRdb called clonotypes with MiXCR, one entry per CDR3 protein. There are hundreds of thousands of distinct CDR3 sequences in the sample; less than 8% occur only once, and over 10% lies in the top ten. CDR3 length: 15 residues. CDR1 and CDR2 from the germline V gene are SQVTM and ANQGSEA. Trimming took off 4 bases at V and 0 bases at J, with 13 bases between the two ends. In this sample, this clonotype is medium-sized. The antigen is not known. The sequence derives from a man in his fifties or sixties who received an inactivated influenza vaccine. Specimen: PBMCs from blood, collected roughly 24 months after vaccination. The genes are TRBV29-1 and TRBJ2-1; D is undetermined. This chain's CDR3 is CSVGKTGISYNEQFF. The CDR3 DNA reads as TGCAGCGTTGGAAAGACGGGTATCTCCTACAATGAGCAGTTCTTC.